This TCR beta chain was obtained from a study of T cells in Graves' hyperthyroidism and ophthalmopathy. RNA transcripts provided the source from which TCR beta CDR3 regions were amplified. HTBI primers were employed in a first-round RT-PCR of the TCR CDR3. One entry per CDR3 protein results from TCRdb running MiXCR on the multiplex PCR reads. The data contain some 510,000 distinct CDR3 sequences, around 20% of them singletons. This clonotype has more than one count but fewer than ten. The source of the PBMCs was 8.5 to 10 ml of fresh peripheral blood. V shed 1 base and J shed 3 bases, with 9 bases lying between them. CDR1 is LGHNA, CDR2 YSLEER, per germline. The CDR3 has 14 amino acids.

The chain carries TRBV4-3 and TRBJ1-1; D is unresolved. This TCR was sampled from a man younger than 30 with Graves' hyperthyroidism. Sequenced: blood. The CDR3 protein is CASSQGLDYTEAFF. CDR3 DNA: TGCGCCAGCAGCCAAGGTCTGGATTACACTGAAGCTTTCTTT.